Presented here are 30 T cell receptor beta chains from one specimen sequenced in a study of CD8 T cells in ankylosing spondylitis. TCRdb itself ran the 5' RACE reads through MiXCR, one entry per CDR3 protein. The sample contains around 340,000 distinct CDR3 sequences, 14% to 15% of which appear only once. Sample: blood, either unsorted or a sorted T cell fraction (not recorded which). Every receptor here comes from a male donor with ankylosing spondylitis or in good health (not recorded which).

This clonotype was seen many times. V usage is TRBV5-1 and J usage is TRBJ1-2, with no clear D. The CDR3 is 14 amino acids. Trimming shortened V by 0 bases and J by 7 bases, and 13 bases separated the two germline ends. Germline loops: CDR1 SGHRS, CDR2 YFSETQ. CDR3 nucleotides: TGCGCCAGCAGCTTGGAAGGCAGCCCTCGTGGCTACACCTTC. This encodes CASSLEGSPRGYTF. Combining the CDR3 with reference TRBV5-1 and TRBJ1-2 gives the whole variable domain KAGVTQTPRYLIKTRGQQVTLSCSPISGHRSVSWYQQTPGQGLQFLFEYFSETQRNKGNFPGRFSGRQFSNSRSEMNVSTLELGDSALYLCASSLEGSPRGYTFGSGTRLTVV.

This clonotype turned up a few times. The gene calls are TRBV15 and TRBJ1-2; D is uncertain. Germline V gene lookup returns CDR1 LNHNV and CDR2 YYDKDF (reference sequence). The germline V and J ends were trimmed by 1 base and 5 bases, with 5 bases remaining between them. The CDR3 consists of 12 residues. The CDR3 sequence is CATSRVGYGYTF. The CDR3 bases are TGTGCCACCAGCAGAGTAGGATATGGCTACACCTTC.

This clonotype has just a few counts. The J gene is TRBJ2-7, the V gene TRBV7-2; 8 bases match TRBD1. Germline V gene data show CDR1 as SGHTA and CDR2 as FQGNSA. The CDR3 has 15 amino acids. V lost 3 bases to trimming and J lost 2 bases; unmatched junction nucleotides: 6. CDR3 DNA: TGTGCCAGCAGCTTCCCCGGACAGGGACCCTACGAGCAGTACTTC. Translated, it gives CASSFPGQGPYEQYF.

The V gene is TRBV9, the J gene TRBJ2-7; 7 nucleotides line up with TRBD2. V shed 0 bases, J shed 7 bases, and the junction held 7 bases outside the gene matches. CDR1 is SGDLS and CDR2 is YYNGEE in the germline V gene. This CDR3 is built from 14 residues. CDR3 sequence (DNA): TGTGCCAGCAGCGTAGGGCTAGCGGAGGGGGAGCAGTACTTC. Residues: CASSVGLAEGEQYF.

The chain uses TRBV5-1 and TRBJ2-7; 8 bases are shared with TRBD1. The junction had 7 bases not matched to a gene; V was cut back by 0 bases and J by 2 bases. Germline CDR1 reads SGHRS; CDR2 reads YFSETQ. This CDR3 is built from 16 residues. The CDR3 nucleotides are TGCGCCAGCAGCTTGGGAAGGGACAGGACGGCCTACGAGCAGTACTTC. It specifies CASSLGRDRTAYEQYF.

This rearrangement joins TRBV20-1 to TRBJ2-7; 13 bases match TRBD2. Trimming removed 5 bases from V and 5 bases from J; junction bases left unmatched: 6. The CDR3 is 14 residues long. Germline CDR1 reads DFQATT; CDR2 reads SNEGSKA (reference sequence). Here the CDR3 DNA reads TGCAGTGCTTATCATGGGACTAGCGGGAACGAGCAGTACTTC. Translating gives CSAYHGTSGNEQYF.

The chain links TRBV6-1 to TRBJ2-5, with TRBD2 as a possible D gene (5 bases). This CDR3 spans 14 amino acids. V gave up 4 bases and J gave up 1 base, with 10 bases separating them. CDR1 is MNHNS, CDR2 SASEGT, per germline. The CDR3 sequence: CASSATGFQETQYF. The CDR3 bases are TGTGCCAGCAGTGCGACGGGATTCCAAGAGACCCAGTACTTC.

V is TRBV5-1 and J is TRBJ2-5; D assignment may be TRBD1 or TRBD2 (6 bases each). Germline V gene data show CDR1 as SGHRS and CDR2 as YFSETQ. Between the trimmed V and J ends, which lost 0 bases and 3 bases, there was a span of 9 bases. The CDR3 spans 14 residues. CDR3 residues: CASSLGGAKETQYF. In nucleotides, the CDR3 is TGCGCCAGCAGCTTGGGGGGGGCAAAAGAGACCCAGTACTTC.

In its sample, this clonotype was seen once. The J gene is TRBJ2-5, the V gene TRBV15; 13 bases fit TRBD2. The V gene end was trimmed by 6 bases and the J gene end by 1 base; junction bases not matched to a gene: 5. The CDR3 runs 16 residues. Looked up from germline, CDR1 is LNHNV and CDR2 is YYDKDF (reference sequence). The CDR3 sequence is CATSPTSGGLQETQYF. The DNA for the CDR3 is TGTGCCACCAGTCCGACTAGCGGGGGGCTCCAAGAGACCCAGTACTTC.

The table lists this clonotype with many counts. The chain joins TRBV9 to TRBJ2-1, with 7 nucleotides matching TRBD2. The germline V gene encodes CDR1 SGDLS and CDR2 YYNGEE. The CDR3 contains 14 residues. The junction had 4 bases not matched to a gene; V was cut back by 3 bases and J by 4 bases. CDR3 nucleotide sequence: TGTGCCAGCAGCGATCCAGCGGGGTACAATGAGCAGTTCTTC. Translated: CASSDPAGYNEQFF.

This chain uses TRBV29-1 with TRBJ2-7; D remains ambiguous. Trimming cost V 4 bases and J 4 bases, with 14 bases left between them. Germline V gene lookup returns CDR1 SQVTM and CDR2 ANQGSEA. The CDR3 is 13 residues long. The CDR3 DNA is TGCAGCGTTGTTGTGGTAGACGGGTACGAGCAGTACTTC. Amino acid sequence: CSVVVVDGYEQYF.

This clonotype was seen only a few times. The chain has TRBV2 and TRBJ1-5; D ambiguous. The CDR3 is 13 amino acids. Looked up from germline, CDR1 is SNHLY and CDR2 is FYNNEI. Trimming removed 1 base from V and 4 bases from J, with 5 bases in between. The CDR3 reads CASSEGENQPQHF. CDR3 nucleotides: TGTGCCAGCAGTGAAGGTGAGAATCAGCCCCAGCATTTT. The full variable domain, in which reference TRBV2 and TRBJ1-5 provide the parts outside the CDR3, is EPEVTQTPSHQVTQMGQEVILRCVPISNHLYFYWYRQILGQKVEFLVSFYNNEISEKSEIFDDQFSVERPDGSNFTLKIRSTKLEDSAMYFCASSEGENQPQHFGDGTRLSIL.

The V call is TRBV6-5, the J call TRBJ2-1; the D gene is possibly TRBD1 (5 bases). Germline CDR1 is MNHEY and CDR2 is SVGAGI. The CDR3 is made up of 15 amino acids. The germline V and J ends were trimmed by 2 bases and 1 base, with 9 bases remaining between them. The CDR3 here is CASSYERQSYNEQFF. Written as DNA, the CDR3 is TGTGCCAGCAGTTACGAGAGACAGTCCTACAATGAGCAGTTCTTC.

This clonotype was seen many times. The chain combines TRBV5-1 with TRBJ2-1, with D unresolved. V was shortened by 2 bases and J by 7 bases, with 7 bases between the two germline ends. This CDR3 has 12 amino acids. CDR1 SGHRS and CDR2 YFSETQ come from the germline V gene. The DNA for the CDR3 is TGCGCCAGCAGCTTACAACGGAATGAGCAGTTCTTC. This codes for CASSLQRNEQFF.

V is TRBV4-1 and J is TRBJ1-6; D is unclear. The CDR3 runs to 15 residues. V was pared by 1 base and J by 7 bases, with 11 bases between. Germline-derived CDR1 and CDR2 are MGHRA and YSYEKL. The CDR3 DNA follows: TGCGCCAGCAGCCAAGTAACGGCAGGCAATTCACCCCTCCACTTT. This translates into CASSQVTAGNSPLHF.

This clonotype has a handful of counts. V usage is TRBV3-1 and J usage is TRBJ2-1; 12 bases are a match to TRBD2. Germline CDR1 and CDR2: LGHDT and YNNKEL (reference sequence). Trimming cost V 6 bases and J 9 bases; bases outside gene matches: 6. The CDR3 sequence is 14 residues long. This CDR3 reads CASRLAGGPGEQFF. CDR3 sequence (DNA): TGTGCCAGCAGGCTAGCGGGAGGGCCGGGTGAGCAGTTCTTC.

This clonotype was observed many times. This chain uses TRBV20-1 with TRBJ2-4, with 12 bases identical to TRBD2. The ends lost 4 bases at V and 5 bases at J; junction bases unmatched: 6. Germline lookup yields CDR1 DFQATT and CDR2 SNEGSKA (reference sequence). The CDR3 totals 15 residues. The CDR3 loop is CSAMRTSGIENIQYF. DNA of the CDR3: TGCAGTGCTATGCGGACTAGCGGGATCGAAAACATTCAGTACTTC.

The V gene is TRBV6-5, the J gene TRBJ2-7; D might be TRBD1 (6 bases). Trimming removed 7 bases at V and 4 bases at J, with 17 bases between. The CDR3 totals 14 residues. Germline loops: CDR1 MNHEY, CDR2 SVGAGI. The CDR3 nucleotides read TGTGCCAGCACTTGGGACACGACGGCTTACGAGCAGTACTTC. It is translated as CASTWDTTAYEQYF.

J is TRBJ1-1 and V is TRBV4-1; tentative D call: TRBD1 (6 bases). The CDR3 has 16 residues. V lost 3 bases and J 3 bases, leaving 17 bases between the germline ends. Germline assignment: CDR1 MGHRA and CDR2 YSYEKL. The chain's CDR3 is CASSQGAQVGDTEAFF. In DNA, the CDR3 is TGCGCCAGCAGCCAGGGGGCGCAGGTAGGGGACACTGAAGCTTTCTTT.

CDR3 loop: CASSFGQVNTGELFF. Written as DNA, the CDR3 is TGTGCCAGCAGTTTTGGTCAGGTCAACACCGGGGAGCTGTTTTTT. The chain employs TRBV12-3 or TRBV12-4 and TRBJ2-2; D gene unclear. This CDR3 region has 15 residues. V shed 3 bases and J shed 2 bases, with 10 bases lying between them.

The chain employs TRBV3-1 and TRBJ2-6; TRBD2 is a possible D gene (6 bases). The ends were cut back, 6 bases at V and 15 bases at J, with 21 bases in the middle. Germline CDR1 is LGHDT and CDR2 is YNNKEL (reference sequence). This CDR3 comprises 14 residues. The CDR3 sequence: CASSRSRDSLALTF. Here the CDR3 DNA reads TGTGCCAGCAGTCGTTCCCGGGACTCCCTGGCCCTGACTTTC.

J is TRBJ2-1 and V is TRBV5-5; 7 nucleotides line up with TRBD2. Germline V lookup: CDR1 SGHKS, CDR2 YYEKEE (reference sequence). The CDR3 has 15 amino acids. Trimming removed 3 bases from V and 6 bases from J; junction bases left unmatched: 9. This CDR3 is CASSSLGGAPNEQFF. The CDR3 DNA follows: TGTGCCAGCAGCTCCCTGGGAGGGGCACCCAATGAGCAGTTCTTC. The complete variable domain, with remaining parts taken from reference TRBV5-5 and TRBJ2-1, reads DAGVTQSPTHLIKTRGQQVTLRCSPISGHKSVSWYQQVLGQGPQFIFQYYEKEERGRGNFPDRFSARQFPNYSSELNVNALLLGDSALYLCASSSLGGAPNEQFFGPGTRLTVL.

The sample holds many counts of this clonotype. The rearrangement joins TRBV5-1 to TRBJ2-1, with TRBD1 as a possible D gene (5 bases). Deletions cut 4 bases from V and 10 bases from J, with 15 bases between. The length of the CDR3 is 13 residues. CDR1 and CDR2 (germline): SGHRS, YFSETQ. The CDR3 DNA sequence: TGCGCCAGCAGCCCATGGACAAGTGGGGAGCAGTTCTTC. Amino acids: CASSPWTSGEQFF. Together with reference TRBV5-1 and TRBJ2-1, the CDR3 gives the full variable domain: KAGVTQTPRYLIKTRGQQVTLSCSPISGHRSVSWYQQTPGQGLQFLFEYFSETQRNKGNFPGRFSGRQFSNSRSEMNVSTLELGDSALYLCASSPWTSGEQFFGPGTRLTVL.

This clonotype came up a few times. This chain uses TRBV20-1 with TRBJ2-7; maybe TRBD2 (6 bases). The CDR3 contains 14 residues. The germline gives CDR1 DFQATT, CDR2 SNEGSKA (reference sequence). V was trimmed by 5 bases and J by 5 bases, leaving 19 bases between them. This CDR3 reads CSARAWRADDEQYF. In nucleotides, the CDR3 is TGCAGTGCTCGGGCCTGGAGGGCGGACGACGAGCAGTACTTC.

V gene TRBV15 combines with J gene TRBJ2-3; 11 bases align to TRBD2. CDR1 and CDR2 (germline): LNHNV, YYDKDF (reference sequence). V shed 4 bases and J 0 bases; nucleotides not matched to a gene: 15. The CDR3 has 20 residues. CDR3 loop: CATSTPTSGKGMLSTDTQYF. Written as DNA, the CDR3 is TGTGCCACCAGCACCCCGACTAGCGGGAAAGGGATGTTGAGCACAGATACGCAGTATTTT. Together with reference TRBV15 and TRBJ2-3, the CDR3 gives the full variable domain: DAMVIQNPRYQVTQFGKPVTLSCSQTLNHNVMYWYQQKSSQAPKLLFHYYDKDFNNEADTPDNFQSRRPNTSFCFLDIRSPGLGDTAMYLCATSTPTSGKGMLSTDTQYFGPGTRLTVL.

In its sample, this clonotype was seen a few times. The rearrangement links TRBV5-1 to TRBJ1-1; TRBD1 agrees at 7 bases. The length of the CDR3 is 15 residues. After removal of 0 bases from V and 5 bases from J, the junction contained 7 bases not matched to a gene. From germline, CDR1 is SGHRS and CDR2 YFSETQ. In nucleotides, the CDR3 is TGCGCCAGCAGCTTGGAGGGGGCGATGGGAACTGAAGCTTTCTTT. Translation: CASSLEGAMGTEAFF.

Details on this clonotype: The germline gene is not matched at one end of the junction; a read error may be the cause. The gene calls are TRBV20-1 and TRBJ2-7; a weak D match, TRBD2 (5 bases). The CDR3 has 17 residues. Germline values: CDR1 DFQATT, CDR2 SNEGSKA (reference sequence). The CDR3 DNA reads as TGCTGTGCTAGAGATCTTAGGGCGGGCTCTCTCTCCTACGAGCAGTACTTC. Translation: CCARDLRAGSLSYEQYF.

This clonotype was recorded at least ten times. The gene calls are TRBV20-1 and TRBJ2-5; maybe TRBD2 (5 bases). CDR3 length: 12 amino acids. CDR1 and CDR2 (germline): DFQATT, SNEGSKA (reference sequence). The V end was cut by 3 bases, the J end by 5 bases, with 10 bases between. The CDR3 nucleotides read TGCAGTGCTAGCCCTAGCAGCGAGACCCAGTACTTC. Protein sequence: CSASPSSETQYF.

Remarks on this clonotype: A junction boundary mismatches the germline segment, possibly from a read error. CDR3 loop: CGTIDLFLRLAGDLPYNEQFF. The CDR3 DNA reads as TGTGGCACCATTGATTTGTTCTTGAGACTAGCGGGAGACCTTCCTTACAATGAGCAGTTCTTC. The gene calls are TRBV24-1 and TRBJ2-1, with TRBD2 identical over 12 bases. The CDR3 consists of 21 residues. Germline V gene lookup returns CDR1 KGHDR and CDR2 SFDVKD.

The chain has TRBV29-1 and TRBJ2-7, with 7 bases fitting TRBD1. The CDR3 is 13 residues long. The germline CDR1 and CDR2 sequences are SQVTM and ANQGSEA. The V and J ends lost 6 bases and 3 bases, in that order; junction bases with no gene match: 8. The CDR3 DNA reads TGCAGCGTCCAGCGAGGGGGCGTCTACGAGCAGTACTTC. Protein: CSVQRGGVYEQYF.